The present TCR beta chain was sequenced within a study of CD8 T cells in Susac syndrome. This CDR3 is built from 10 residues. Trimming cost V 8 bases and J 3 bases, with 2 bases left between them. CDR1 MNHEY and CDR2 SVGAGI come from the germline V gene. This clonotype was picked up many times. It was with random hexamers that 0.5 to 1 ug RNA was reverse transcribed. Amplification of TCR beta CDR3 by immunoSEQ multiplex PCR spanned 54 Vbeta and 13 Jbeta. MiXCR, run by TCRdb on the immunoSEQ multiplex PCR reads, gives a single entry per CDR3 protein. The table includes roughly 400,000 distinct CDR3 sequences, more than 80% detected once.

The rearrangement uses TRBV6-5 and TRBJ2-1; D gene uncertain. The sequenced sample was CD8+ T cells from PBMCs. The sequence came from a human donor with multiple sclerosis. This CDR3 is CASGYNEQFF. In DNA, the CDR3 is TGTGCCAGCGGCTACAATGAGCAGTTCTTC.